The rows below give T cell receptor beta chains drawn from one sample of a study of brain T cells in children with intractable seizures. The repertoire was sequenced with immunoSEQ multiplex PCR; TCRdb's copy has only in-frame clones and lacks some. This table holds roughly 110,000 clones, around 94% found once. Source: peripheral blood, taken at surgery. The receptors stem from a boy younger than two with hemimegalencephaly and intractable seizures. Both conserved end residues are part of each CDR3. The D gene is left open where the match is weak. Clone sizes are given selectively: once, few, many, or a class where the clone is expanded.

abundance	v_gene	len	d_gene	j_gene	CDR3nt	CDR3aa
-	TRBV28	13	TRBD1	TRBJ1-2	TGTGCCAGCAGTTCGGGACAGGGGGATGGCTACACCTTC	CASSSGQGDGYTF
-	TRBV2	18	TRBD1	TRBJ2-1	TGTGCCAGCAGTGAAGGCACAGGGGGCCTACTATTCTACAATGAGCAGTTCTTC	CASSEGTGGLLFYNEQFF
-	TRBV5-8	17	TRBD1	TRBJ2-7	TGTGCCAGCAGCTATATCTGGCCCGGAACAGGGGTCCACGAGCAGTACTTC	CASSYIWPGTGVHEQYF
-	TRBV20-1	10	-	TRBJ2-7	TGCAGTGCTAGTCGGTACGAGCAGTACTTC	CSASRYEQYF
-	TRBV7-3	15	-	TRBJ2-4	TGTGCCAGCAGCCCAGATTATGGTCCGGGAAACATTCAGTACTTC	CASSPDYGPGNIQYF
-	TRBV7-2	13	TRBD1	TRBJ2-7	TGTGCCAGCAGCTTATTACAGGGGAACGAGCAGTACTTC	CASSLLQGNEQYF
-	TRBV7-3	17	TRBD2	TRBJ2-2	TGTGCCAGCACCCTCGCCGGTGGGGCGGGAGTGACCGGGGAGCTGTTTTTT	CASTLAGGAGVTGELFF
-	TRBV28	17	TRBD1	TRBJ1-1	TGTGCCAGCAGTTTATTGGACAGGGGTGGAATGAACACTGAAGCTTTCTTT	CASSLLDRGGMNTEAFF
-	TRBV28	11	-	TRBJ2-5	TGTGCCAGCAGCTCTACAGAGACCCAGTACTTC	CASSSTETQYF
-	TRBV9	15	TRBD2	TRBJ2-1	TGTGCCAGCAGCGTAAGGCCTAGCGGGAGTTATGAGCAGTTCTTC	CASSVRPSGSYEQFF
-	TRBV5-8	17	-	TRBJ1-5	TGTGCCAGCAGCTTAACAAGTCACAGGTATAGCAATCAGCCCCAGCATTTT	CASSLTSHRYSNQPQHF
-	TRBV6-5	15	-	TRBJ1-4	TGTGCCAGCAGTTACTCGGGTAGCCTTAGAGAAAAACTGTTTTTT	CASSYSGSLREKLFF
-	TRBV18	11	-	TRBJ2-1	TGTGCCAGCTCACGAGCGGATGAGCAGTTCTTC	CASSRADEQFF
-	TRBV7-6	17	TRBD2	TRBJ2-7	TGTGCCAGCAGCCCTGGACTAGCGGGCCGAAGTCCCTACGAGCAGTACTTC	CASSPGLAGRSPYEQYF
-	TRBV7-3	16	-	TRBJ2-6	TGTGCCAGCAGCTCGCGGACCTGGCCTGGGGCCAACGTCCTGACTTTC	CASSSRTWPGANVLTF
-	TRBV21-1	17	-	TRBJ1-1	TGTGCCAGCAGCCAGAACCCCGGGGACGATTTGCACACTGAAGCTTTCTTT	CASSQNPGDDLHTEAFF
-	TRBV27	12	-	TRBJ2-1	TGTGCCAGCATCTCGACGTGGGGTGAGCAGTTCTTC	CASISTWGEQFF
-	TRBV2	15	TRBD1	TRBJ2-5	TGTGCCAGCAGTTTTACCGGGACAGGGGTGGAGACCCAGTACTTC	CASSFTGTGVETQYF
-	TRBV19	12	-	TRBJ1-1	TGTGCCAGTGGGGTGATGAACACTGAAGCTTTCTTT	CASGVMNTEAFF
-	TRBV29-1	11	-	TRBJ1-1	TGCAGCGGTACAAAAAACACTGAAGCTTTCTTT	CSGTKNTEAFF
-	TRBV28	15	-	TRBJ1-3	TGTGCCAGCAGTACCTCACTATTCTCTGGAAACACCATATATTTT	CASSTSLFSGNTIYF
-	TRBV6-5	14	-	TRBJ2-7	TGTGCCAGCAGTTCGTTAGCCGAAGGTTACGAGCAGTACTTC	CASSSLAEGYEQYF
-	TRBV14	15	-	TRBJ2-7	TGTGCCAGCACCGAACCTAGCACAGGCTCCTACGAGCAGTACTTC	CASTEPSTGSYEQYF
-	TRBV9	14	-	TRBJ2-1	TGTGCCAGCAGCGCCGATTCATCCTTGAATGAGCAGTTCTTC	CASSADSSLNEQFF
-	TRBV6-1	18	TRBD2	TRBJ2-1	TGTGCCAGCAGTGGACCGGGACTAGCGGTCAGCTCCTACAATGAGCAGTTCTTC	CASSGPGLAVSSYNEQFF
-	TRBV4-3	16	TRBD2	TRBJ2-3	TGCGCCAGCAGCCAAGCGACTAGCGGGAGCACAGATACGCAGTATTTT	CASSQATSGSTDTQYF
-	TRBV10-3	15	-	TRBJ1-1	TGTGCCATCAGTGATAAGGTAATCCTGAACACTGAAGCTTTCTTT	CAISDKVILNTEAFF
-	TRBV15	15	TRBD2	TRBJ2-7	TGTGCCACCAGCAGAGATCGCGGGAGGTTCTACGAGCAGTACTTC	CATSRDRGRFYEQYF
-	TRBV11-2	16	TRBD1	TRBJ2-7	TGTGCCAGCAGCTTACGGGTCTGGCAGGGGGTCTACGAGCAGTACTTC	CASSLRVWQGVYEQYF
-	TRBV10-3	14	-	TRBJ2-7	TGTGCCATCGGGAACCGGGACAACTCCTACGAGCAGTACTTC	CAIGNRDNSYEQYF
-	TRBV7-3	14	-	TRBJ1-4	TGTGCCAGCAGCTTAGGGGCAACTAATGAAAAACTGTTTTTT	CASSLGATNEKLFF
-	TRBV12-3/TRBV12-4	13	TRBD1	TRBJ2-1	TGTGCCAGCAGTCCGGACAGGGGGGCTGAGCAGTTCTTC	CASSPDRGAEQFF
-	TRBV25-1	14	TRBD2	TRBJ2-5	TGTGCCAGCAGTATACTAGCGGGAGCAGAGACCCAGTACTTC	CASSILAGAETQYF
-	TRBV27	14	-	TRBJ1-5	TGTGCCAGCAGTTTACAGGGCGCCAATCAGCCCCAGCATTTT	CASSLQGANQPQHF
-	TRBV30	14	-	TRBJ2-3	TGTGCGGCGGAGGGACAGAGTTCACCAGATACGCAGTATTTT	CAAEGQSSPDTQYF
-	TRBV6-5	15	-	TRBJ1-3	TGTGCCAGCAGCCTGAGGAGCGGGGTCAGGGACACCATATATTTT	CASSLRSGVRDTIYF
-	TRBV21-1	17	-	TRBJ2-7	TGTGCCAGCAGCGAAGGAGGCCGGGACAGGCCCCCGGACGAGCAGTACTTC	CASSEGGRDRPPDEQYF
-	TRBV28	18	-	TRBJ1-3	TGTGCCAGCAGTTTAGCTGGGGAGGGTGAGGACTCTGGAAACACCATATATTTT	CASSLAGEGEDSGNTIYF
-	TRBV28	12	-	TRBJ1-2	TGTGCCAGCCACGGGGGGGTCTATGGCTACACCTTC	CASHGGVYGYTF
-	TRBV7-3	13	-	TRBJ2-3	TGTGCCAGCAGCCGACTTAACACAGATACGCAGTATTTT	CASSRLNTDTQYF
-	TRBV6-2/TRBV6-3	16	TRBD2	TRBJ2-7	TGTGCCAGCAGTTACTCGAGGCTAGCGGGAGACTACGAGCAGTACTTC	CASSYSRLAGDYEQYF
-	TRBV6-4	11	-	TRBJ1-2	TGTGCCATAGGACAAAACTATGGCTACACCTTC	CAIGQNYGYTF
-	TRBV6-5	14	-	TRBJ1-6	TGTGCCAGCAGTTACTCCCAGTCCCCTTCACCCCTCCACTTT	CASSYSQSPSPLHF
once	TRBV3-1/TRBV3-2	12	-	TRBJ1-1	TGTGCCAGCAGCCAAGCCCACTTTGAAGCTTTCTTT	CASSQAHFEAFF
-	TRBV5-1	13	-	TRBJ2-7	TGCGCCAGCAGCTTGGGTCGCTCCTACGAGCAGTACTTC	CASSLGRSYEQYF
-	TRBV19	16	-	TRBJ1-2	TGTGCCAGTAGCACCCCCCGAGGGGGGTCCAACTATGGCTACACCTTC	CASSTPRGGSNYGYTF
-	TRBV27	14	-	TRBJ1-2	TGTGCCAGCAGTGGACTCACAGGGTTGGGTGGCTACACCTTC	CASSGLTGLGGYTF
-	TRBV4-1	20	TRBD2	TRBJ2-7	TGCGCCAGCAGCCAAGTGGTGCGGTTTAGAAGCGGGAGGAACCCCTACGAGCAGTACTTC	CASSQVVRFRSGRNPYEQYF
once	TRBV5-1	15	-	TRBJ2-3	TGCGCCAGCAGCTTAGCGGTACTCTCCCCAGATACGCAGTATTTT	CASSLAVLSPDTQYF
-	TRBV5-1	13	-	TRBJ2-3	TGCGCCAGCTCTTGGGAGGGCACAGATACGCAGTATTTT	CASSWEGTDTQYF
-	TRBV28	10	-	TRBJ2-5	TGTGCCACCACAGGGGAGACCCAGTACTTC	CATTGETQYF
few	TRBV30	15	TRBD2	TRBJ2-3	TGTGCCTATGGGGGACTAGCGGGAGTAACAGATACGCAGTATTTT	CAYGGLAGVTDTQYF
-	TRBV2	12	-	TRBJ1-2	TGTGCCAGCAAAAGCCAGGCGGAGGGCTACACCTTC	CASKSQAEGYTF
-	TRBV11-3	16	-	TRBJ2-3	TGTGCCAGCAGCTTAGATTCAATTGGCGGGGCGGATACGCAGTATTTT	CASSLDSIGGADTQYF
-	TRBV30	13	-	TRBJ1-2	TGTGCCTGGAGTGTACGCGGGAAGTATGGCTACACCTTC	CAWSVRGKYGYTF